A single sample is the source of the 7 T cell receptor beta chains below, sequenced in a study of T cell repertoires in cytomegalovirus infection. One entry per CDR3 protein, called by TCRdb with MiXCR from the reads. Among around 300,000 distinct CDR3 sequences listed, more than 20% were seen once. Source material: PBMCs. The receptors derive from a human donor in good health (CMV status not recorded). Some clones in this sample may be carry-over from other donors' samples.

The chain employs TRBV29-1 and TRBJ2-7; D might be TRBD1 (5 bases). This CDR3 region has 13 residues. Trimming pared 3 bases from V and 2 bases from J, leaving 11 bases between. Germline V gives CDR1 SQVTM, CDR2 ANQGSEA. The DNA for the CDR3 is TGCAGCGTTGAGGCCCCAGGGACCTACGAGCAGTACTTC. This encodes CSVEAPGTYEQYF.

The chain combines TRBV20-1 with TRBJ2-1; TRBD2 aligns across 13 bases. Germline lookup yields CDR1 DFQATT and CDR2 SNEGSKA (reference sequence). J lost 7 bases, V lost 6 bases, and 6 bases had no gene match. This CDR3 spans 14 amino acids. The CDR3: CSAMGLAGRNEQFF. DNA for the CDR3: TGCAGTGCGATGGGACTAGCGGGAAGGAATGAGCAGTTCTTC.

The chain is built from TRBV2 and TRBJ2-2; no definite D call. Trimming took 6 bases from V and 3 from J, leaving 20 bases between them. This CDR3 is 17 amino acids long. CDR1 is SNHLY, CDR2 FYNNEI, per germline. CDR3 bases: TGTGCCAGCAGCGGAACTTACAACCGAAGGGACACCGGGGAGCTGTTTTTT. This codes for CASSGTYNRRDTGELFF.

Here the CDR3 reads CASSPLGSVYNEQFF. CDR3 nucleotide sequence: TGTGCCAGCAGCCCACTGGGTTCTGTCTACAATGAGCAGTTCTTC. The rearrangement joins TRBV11-2 to TRBJ2-1; D is unresolved. From germline, CDR1 is SGHAT and CDR2 FQNNGV. The CDR3 has 15 residues. V was pared by 5 bases and J by 3 bases, with 14 bases between.

This clonotype was recorded a few times. This chain uses TRBV2 with TRBJ2-3, with 14 positions matching TRBD2. This CDR3 has 18 amino acids. The germline CDR1 and CDR2 sequences are SNHLY and FYNNEI. V lost 6 bases to trimming and J lost 2 bases; unmatched junction nucleotides: 10. CDR3 residues: CASSAGTSGSAPTDTQYF. CDR3 in DNA: TGTGCCAGCAGCGCCGGGACTAGCGGGAGCGCCCCCACAGATACGCAGTATTTT.

This sequence joins TRBV10-3 and TRBJ2-7; 7 nucleotides line up with TRBD1. Germline trimming cut 5 bases from V and 5 bases from J; bases unmatched to any gene: 6. CDR1 is ENHRY, CDR2 SYGVKD, per germline. This CDR3 has 13 amino acids. CDR3 region: CAISTTGENEQYF. CDR3 coding DNA: TGTGCCATCAGTACTACAGGGGAGAACGAGCAGTACTTC.

The chain employs TRBV29-1 and TRBJ1-2; D not resolved. Germline CDR1 SQVTM, CDR2 ANQGSEA. The CDR3 extends over 13 amino acids. V dropped 4 bases and J dropped 4 bases, with 13 bases sitting between them. Written as DNA, the CDR3 is TGCAGCGTTGTATGGGGTCGGGGCTATGGCTACACCTTC. This codes for CSVVWGRGYGYTF.